Listed here are 29 T cell receptor beta chains from one sample, sequenced in a study of OX40 agonist ivuxolimab in advanced cancers. Assay: immunoSEQ multiplex PCR; the TCRdb copy retains only in-frame clones and omits some. The sample records roughly 92,000 clones, about 90% being singletons. Material: CD4+ or CD8+ T cells sorted from blood, obtained in a trial of the OX40 agonist ivuxolimab. The origin of the receptors is an adult with an advanced solid tumor such as melanoma, head and neck, liver or kidney cancer.

The chain joins TRBV6-5 to TRBJ2-2; a possible D gene is TRBD1 (6 bases). Germline V gives CDR1 MNHEY, CDR2 SVGAGI. The germline V and J ends were trimmed by 6 bases and 7 bases, with 9 bases remaining between them. This CDR3 comprises 12 residues. CDR3 residues: CASSQGGGELFF. CDR3 nucleotides: TGTGCCAGCAGCCAAGGGGGCGGGGAGCTGTTTTTT.

The gene calls are TRBV9 and TRBJ2-2, with TRBD2 as a possible D gene (5 bases). Per the germline V gene, CDR1 is SGDLS and CDR2 is YYNGEE. Trimming stripped 1 base from V and 3 bases from J, with 10 bases between. This CDR3 has 15 residues. DNA of the CDR3: TGTGCCAGCAGCGTAAGCGGCAGCGACACCGGGGAGCTGTTTTTT. Its protein is CASSVSGSDTGELFF.

This clone has a single count. V and J are TRBV4-1 and TRBJ1-3; maybe TRBD1 (5 bases). Germline CDR1 MGHRA, CDR2 YSYEKL. Trimming stripped 8 bases from V and 1 base from J, with 9 bases between. The CDR3 sequence is 13 residues long. Here the CDR3 DNA reads TGCGCCAGCGGCGGGGGATCTGGAAACACCATATATTTT. Translation gives CASGGGSGNTIYF.

The chain links TRBV6-6 to TRBJ1-2; 8 nucleotides agree with TRBD1. The CDR3 loop spans 15 amino acids. The germline V gene has CDR1 MNHNY and CDR2 SVGAGI (reference sequence). Trimming at V came to 2 bases and at J to 2 bases, leaving 4 bases not matched to a gene. The CDR3 sequence is CASSYARTGNYGYTF. CDR3 bases: TGTGCCAGCAGTTACGCGCGGACAGGGAACTATGGCTACACCTTC.

The chain links TRBV27 to TRBJ2-5; 8 bases match TRBD2. V was clipped by 3 bases and J by 2 bases; unmatched bases: 5. Germline V gene sequence: CDR1 MNHEY, CDR2 SMNVEV (reference sequence). This CDR3 is built from 15 residues. CDR3 DNA: TGTGCCAGCAGTTTCGGAGCGGGAGAACAAGAGACCCAGTACTTC. This gives the protein CASSFGAGEQETQYF.

The chain combines TRBV27 with TRBJ2-7, with 10 bases matching TRBD1. Germline CDR1 is MNHEY and CDR2 is SMNVEV (reference sequence). With 5 bases clipped from V and 7 bases from J, the junction kept 11 bases outside the gene matches. This CDR3 spans 15 amino acids. CDR3 loop: CASSIFPGQGREQYF. In DNA, the CDR3 is TGTGCCAGCAGTATATTCCCGGGACAGGGGAGGGAGCAGTACTTC.

The genes are TRBV7-9 and TRBJ1-1, with D unclear. The CDR3 covers 11 residues. Trimming took 5 bases from V and 0 from J, leaving 1 base between them. Germline CDR1 SEHNR, CDR2 FQNEAQ (reference sequence). For the CDR3, the DNA is TGTGCCAGCAGCATGAACACTGAAGCTTTCTTT. Encoded protein: CASSMNTEAFF.

This clone showed up just once. The chain couples TRBV6-1 to TRBJ1-4; 8 bases are shared with TRBD1. CDR3 length equals 14 residues. Germline CDR1 and CDR2: MNHNS and SASEGT. V lost 8 bases to trimming and J lost 4 bases; unmatched junction nucleotides: 6. CDR3: CASGKDRVNEKLFF. The CDR3 DNA reads as TGTGCCAGCGGAAAGGACAGGGTTAATGAAAAACTGTTTTTT.

The rearrangement joins TRBV7-9 to TRBJ2-1, with D tentatively TRBD1 (6 bases). Germline CDR1 reads SEHNR; CDR2 reads FQNEAQ (reference sequence). V was clipped by 2 bases and J by 2 bases, with 10 bases between them. The CDR3 spans 15 residues. In nucleotides, the CDR3 is TGTGCCAGCAGCTTATGGGGGCGGACCTACAATGAGCAGTTCTTC. This codes for CASSLWGRTYNEQFF. The variable domain in full, with the rest retrieved from reference TRBV7-9 and TRBJ2-1, is DTGVSQNPRHKITKRGQNVTFRCDPISEHNRLYWYRQTLGQGPEFLTYFQNEAQLEKSRLLSDRFSAERPKGSFSTLEIQRTEQGDSAMYLCASSLWGRTYNEQFFGPGTRLTVL.

The V and J genes are TRBV11-3 and TRBJ2-6, with 9 bases lining up with TRBD2. This CDR3 has 17 amino acids. V dropped 1 base and J dropped 0; count of bases not matched to a gene: 1. Germline V lookup: CDR1 SGHNT, CDR2 YENEEA. In DNA form, the CDR3 reads TGTGCCAGCAGCTTAGGGACTAGCGTCTCTGGGGCCAACGTCCTGACTTTC. This gives the protein CASSLGTSVSGANVLTF.

The chain is built from TRBV14 and TRBJ2-7; possibly TRBD2 for D (5 bases). The CDR3 loop spans 15 amino acids. CDR1 and CDR2 from the germline V gene are SGHDN and FVKESK. V was cut by 1 base and J by 2 bases, with 12 bases left in between. This chain's CDR3 is CASSQVEGAAYEQYF. In DNA, the CDR3 is TGTGCCAGCAGCCAAGTAGAGGGTGCAGCCTACGAGCAGTACTTC.

V and J are TRBV29-1 and TRBJ2-7, with D possibly matching TRBD1 (6 bases). The CDR3 totals 13 residues. The germline V gene encodes CDR1 SQVTM and CDR2 ANQGSEA. Trimming shortened V by 2 bases and J by 1 base, and 9 bases separated the two germline ends. The CDR3 DNA sequence: TGCAGCGTTGAAAACAGGGAGTCCTACGAGCAGTACTTC. It codes for CSVENRESYEQYF.

CDR3 amino acids: CASSLRVTGTEAFF. In DNA, the CDR3 is TGTGCCAGCAGCTTGCGTGTAACGGGGACTGAAGCTTTCTTT. This chain uses TRBV5-6 with TRBJ1-1; D is uncertain. Trimming pared 1 base from V and 5 bases from J, leaving 12 bases between. The CDR3 runs 14 residues. Germline V gene sequence: CDR1 SGHDT, CDR2 YYEEEE.

The chain is built from TRBV7-9 and TRBJ1-2, with 9 positions matching TRBD1. The germline gives CDR1 SEHNR, CDR2 FQNEAQ (reference sequence). The trim removed 4 bases at V and 3 bases at J, leaving 12 bases unmatched. This CDR3 has 17 amino acids. Here the CDR3 DNA reads TGTGCCAGCAGCTCAGGGGGGAGGGACAGGGTTGACTATGGCTACACCTTC. Translating gives CASSSGGRDRVDYGYTF.

This clone showed up just once. V gene TRBV29-1 combines with J gene TRBJ1-2; TRBD1 is a possible D gene (5 bases). The germline gives CDR1 SQVTM, CDR2 ANQGSEA. V shed 7 bases and J shed 3 bases, with 9 bases lying between them. CDR3 length: 11 residues. This chain's CDR3 is CSGGTDYGYTF. Written as DNA, the CDR3 is TGCAGCGGCGGGACGGACTATGGCTACACCTTC.

This chain uses TRBV4-1 with TRBJ2-3, with D perhaps matching TRBD1 (6 bases). This CDR3 contains 15 residues. V lost 5 bases and J 2 bases, leaving 14 bases between the germline ends. From germline, CDR1 is MGHRA and CDR2 YSYEKL. The DNA for the CDR3 is TGCGCCAGCAGCTCCCAGGGGCCTGACACAGATACGCAGTATTTT. It yields the protein CASSSQGPDTDTQYF.

V gene TRBV18 combines with J gene TRBJ2-2, with TRBD1 identical over 10 bases. After removal of 3 bases from V and 4 bases from J, the junction contained 5 bases not matched to a gene. Per germline, CDR1 KGHSH and CDR2 LQKENI. CDR3 size: 16 residues. In DNA form, the CDR3 reads TGTGCCAGCTCACCGGGACAGGGGTCCTCCACCGGGGAGCTGTTTTTT. It is translated as CASSPGQGSSTGELFF.

This clone has a single count. CDR3 region: CASSPDGPDYGYTF. CDR3 nucleotides: TGTGCCAGCAGCCCCGACGGACCGGACTATGGCTACACCTTC. The gene calls are TRBV7-9 and TRBJ1-2, with D unclear. CDR1 and CDR2 from the germline V gene are SEHNR and FQNEAQ (reference sequence). This CDR3 spans 14 amino acids. V lost 5 bases and J 3 bases, leaving 13 bases between the germline ends.

With respect to this clone: Other DNA sequences in this sample translate to the same CDR3. J is TRBJ2-5 and V is TRBV7-9, with 11 bases matching TRBD2. The CDR3 has 15 amino acids. The germline CDR1 and CDR2 sequences are SEHNR and FQNEAQ (reference sequence). After removal of 3 bases from V and 3 bases from J, the junction contained 3 bases not matched to a gene. The DNA for the CDR3 is TGTGCCAGCAGCTTCCCGACTAGCGGGGAAGAGACCCAGTACTTC. Translated: CASSFPTSGEETQYF.

The chain is built from TRBV9 and TRBJ2-7; 7 bases line up with TRBD2. The CDR3 totals 15 residues. After removal of 4 bases from V and 5 bases from J, the junction contained 12 bases not matched to a gene. The germline gives CDR1 SGDLS, CDR2 YYNGEE. The CDR3 is CASSIRGVPRHEQYF. The CDR3 region has the DNA TGTGCCAGCAGCATCCGGGGGGTACCGCGGCACGAGCAGTACTTC.

The chain is built from TRBV9 and TRBJ2-1; 10 bases agree with TRBD2. The CDR3 sequence is 15 residues long. In germline, CDR1 is SGDLS, CDR2 YYNGEE. The trim removed 2 bases at V and 3 bases at J, leaving 2 bases unmatched. DNA for the CDR3: TGTGCCAGCAGCGTCGGACTAGCGGACTACAATGAGCAGTTCTTC. This translates into CASSVGLADYNEQFF.

The gene calls are TRBV27 and TRBJ2-7; 11 nucleotides agree with TRBD1. The CDR3 is 15 residues long. CDR1 and CDR2 from the germline V gene are MNHEY and SMNVEV (reference sequence). V trimming: 8 bases; J trimming: 4 bases; junction bases outside the gene matches: 10. DNA for the CDR3: TGTGCCAGCTCTTTACCGGGACAGGGGGTGTACGAGCAGTACTTC. Its translation: CASSLPGQGVYEQYF.

The chain is built from TRBV27 and TRBJ2-1; D is perhaps TRBD2 (6 bases). The germline CDR1 and CDR2 sequences are MNHEY and SMNVEV (reference sequence). V lost 5 bases and J 9 bases, leaving 11 bases between the germline ends. The CDR3 is made up of 12 amino acids. The CDR3 nucleotides are TGTGCCAGCAGTCCCAAGGGAGGTGAGCAGTTCTTC. It codes for CASSPKGGEQFF.

This chain links TRBV6-1 with TRBJ2-7; no reliable D call. V lost 5 bases and J 2 bases, leaving 7 bases between the germline ends. This CDR3 is built from 12 residues. Per the germline V gene, CDR1 is MNHNS and CDR2 is SASEGT. This chain's CDR3 is CASSLGTYEQYF. CDR3 nucleotides: TGTGCCAGCAGTTTGGGGACCTACGAGCAGTACTTC.

V and J are TRBV6-4 and TRBJ2-7; D might be TRBD2 (6 bases). V was pared by 3 bases and J by 3 bases, with 15 bases between. Germline CDR1 is MRHNA and CDR2 is SNTAGT. This CDR3 spans 15 amino acids. The CDR3 bases are TGTGCCAGCAGTGATGAGGGCGCGGGGTTCTACGAGCAGTACTTC. It is translated as CASSDEGAGFYEQYF.

This chain links TRBV5-4 with TRBJ2-2; a possible D gene is TRBD1 (5 bases). Per germline, CDR1 SGHNT and CDR2 YYREEE (reference sequence). With 0 bases removed from V and 4 bases from J, the gap between germline ends came to 10 bases. The CDR3 is made up of 15 amino acids. The CDR3 region has the DNA TGTGCCAGCAGCTTGGGGGCAGGGCGCACCGGGGAGCTGTTTTTT. This gives the protein CASSLGAGRTGELFF.

This clone was seen a single time. The chain joins TRBV4-1 to TRBJ2-3; D unresolved. Germline lookup yields CDR1 MGHRA and CDR2 YSYEKL. Deletions cut 2 bases from V and 2 bases from J, with 11 bases between. CDR3 length equals 15 residues. CDR3 sequence (DNA): TGCGCCAGCAGCCAACAAGCGACAAACACAGATACGCAGTATTTT. Protein product: CASSQQATNTDTQYF.

V usage is TRBV11-2 and J usage is TRBJ2-1; D perhaps matches TRBD2 (5 bases). V was pared by 6 bases and J by 8 bases, with 14 bases between. The CDR3 contains 13 residues. In germline, CDR1 is SGHAT, CDR2 FQNNGV. DNA for the CDR3: TGTGCCAGCAGGCCTCTGCGGGTCGATGAGCAGTTCTTC. Protein: CASRPLRVDEQFF.

The chain uses TRBV23-1 and TRBJ2-3; 7 positions match TRBD1. TRBV23-1 falls under the ORF class, with uncertain function. Trimming at V came to 0 bases and at J to 4 bases, leaving 10 bases not matched to a gene. The length of the CDR3 is 17 residues. CDR3 protein: CASSQSRGRLGPDTQYF. CDR3 DNA sequence: TGCGCCAGCAGTCAATCTAGGGGGCGGCTAGGACCAGATACGCAGTATTTT.